This T cell receptor (beta chain) comes out of a study of graft-versus-host responses after intestinal transplantation. Libraries were prepared by immunoSEQ multiplex PCR; TCRdb keeps only in-frame clonotypes and omits some of them. Of about 100,000 clones listed, around nine tenths were seen once; the top ten hold around 16%. Trimming took 6 bases from V and 6 from J, leaving 18 bases between them. Germline CDR1 and CDR2: MNHEY and SVGAGI. The CDR3 totals 15 residues. This TCR came from a human patient who received an intestinal transplant, so some T cells may come from the graft donor. The input for sequencing was PBMCs, taken around 450 days after intestinal transplant. This chain uses TRBV6-5 with TRBJ2-1, with TRBD1 as a possible D gene (6 bases). The CDR3 region is CASSRRGLGANEQFF. CDR3 sequence (DNA): TGTGCCAGCAGCCGTCGGGGCCTGGGGGCCAATGAGCAGTTCTTC.